A single sample is the source of the 24 T cell receptor beta chains below, sequenced in a study of T cell repertoires in cytomegalovirus infection. TCRdb re-called the reads with MiXCR, one entry per CDR3 protein. This table has around 330,000 distinct CDR3 sequences, roughly a sixth appearing once. Source material: PBMCs. Receptors originate from a human donor in good health (CMV status not recorded). Some clones in this sample may be carry-over from other donors' samples.

Many counts were recorded for this clonotype. The chain uses TRBV7-9 and TRBJ2-7, with D perhaps matching TRBD2 (6 bases). Germline CDR1 and CDR2: SEHNR and FQNEAQ (reference sequence). V lost 6 bases, J lost 3 bases, and 15 bases lay in between. This CDR3 spans 14 amino acids. The CDR3 protein is CASSSQLALYEQYF. For the CDR3, the DNA is TGTGCCAGCAGTTCTCAACTAGCTCTCTACGAGCAGTACTTC.

V and J are TRBV5-4 and TRBJ2-5; possibly TRBD1 for D (5 bases). The CDR3 contains 13 residues. Germline V gene lookup returns CDR1 SGHNT and CDR2 YYREEE (reference sequence). V lost 6 bases and J 4 bases, leaving 13 bases between the germline ends. The CDR3 nucleotides read TGTGCCAGCAAGTTCGGGCAGGGAGAGACCCAGTACTTC. Protein sequence: CASKFGQGETQYF.

A few counts support this clonotype. The junction departs from the called germline gene at one end, perhaps through a read error. The chain combines TRBV7-2 with TRBJ1-6; 7 nucleotides align to TRBD1. This CDR3 comprises 15 residues. Germline values: CDR1 SGHTA, CDR2 FQGNSA. This CDR3 reads CANSADGGGRSPLHF. The CDR3, as DNA: TGTGCCAACAGCGCCGACGGAGGGGGCCGGTCACCCCTCCACTTT.

This clonotype appeared a few times. The genes are TRBV6-2 or TRBV6-3 and TRBJ1-1; TRBD1 matches 11 bases. The V gene's germline CDR1 is MNHEY and CDR2 SVGEGT. J was trimmed by 4 bases and V by 8 bases; bases with no gene match: 9. There are 15 residues in the CDR3. CDR3 sequence: CASQTWTGGITEAFF. CDR3 bases: TGTGCCAGCCAAACCTGGACAGGGGGCATCACTGAAGCTTTCTTT.

J is TRBJ1-2 and V is TRBV2, with 7 bases that match TRBD1. The CDR3 length is 14 residues. The germline V gene encodes CDR1 SNHLY and CDR2 FYNNEI. The junction had 4 bases not matched to a gene; V was cut back by 4 bases and J by 2 bases. The CDR3 protein is CASSGDRLNYGYTF. The DNA for the CDR3 is TGTGCCAGCAGTGGGGACAGACTAAACTATGGCTACACCTTC.

This clonotype has only a few counts. The CDR3 loop reads CASSLDGGPGNTIYF. DNA of the CDR3: TGTGCCAGCAGCTTGGATGGGGGCCCTGGAAACACCATATATTTT. This chain uses TRBV5-4 with TRBJ1-3; tentatively, D is TRBD1 (6 bases). The V gene lost 0 bases and the J gene lost 2 bases, with 9 bases spanning the gap. Germline loops: CDR1 SGHNT, CDR2 YYREEE (reference sequence). The CDR3 is 15 residues long.

This clonotype was recorded a few times. The rearrangement uses TRBV6-1 and TRBJ2-1; TRBD2 is a possible D gene (6 bases). The CDR3 sequence is 17 residues long. The V end was cut by 6 bases, the J end by 0 bases, with 18 bases between. Germline-derived CDR1 and CDR2 are MNHNS and SASEGT. The CDR3, as DNA: TGTGCCAGCAGCCCCCAGCCCGGGACTCGCTCCTACAATGAGCAGTTCTTC. It codes for CASSPQPGTRSYNEQFF.

A few counts support this clonotype. This chain uses TRBV3-1 with TRBJ2-4; 16 bases are a match to TRBD2. With V trimmed by 3 bases and J by 9 bases, 5 bases remained unmatched. Germline CDR1 reads LGHDT; CDR2 reads YNNKEL (reference sequence). The CDR3 spans 16 residues. CDR3 sequence reads: CASSQGLAGGKSIQYF. The CDR3 DNA reads TGTGCCAGCAGCCAGGGACTAGCGGGGGGGAAGAGCATTCAGTACTTC.

This clonotype showed up just a few times. The chain couples TRBV9 to TRBJ1-4; possible D gene TRBD1, 6 bases. The germline V gene has CDR1 SGDLS and CDR2 YYNGEE. The CDR3 is 15 amino acids. Deletions cut 3 bases from V and 8 bases from J, with 17 bases between. The CDR3 protein is CASSGVGAGLEKLFF. As DNA, the CDR3 is TGTGCCAGCAGCGGGGTGGGGGCCGGGCTCGAAAAACTGTTTTTT.

This clonotype was found a few times. This chain links TRBV10-3 with TRBJ1-2; TRBD1 matches 7 bases. The CDR3 covers 13 residues. V was pared by 5 bases and J by 2 bases, with 2 bases of the junction left unmatched. Germline CDR1 reads ENHRY; CDR2 reads SYGVKD. The DNA of the CDR3 is TGTGCCATCAGTCCGGACAGGAACTATGGCTACACCTTC. Amino acids: CAISPDRNYGYTF.

This clonotype appeared a few times. V usage is TRBV27 and J usage is TRBJ1-6; 9 bases line up with TRBD1. Germline V gene data show CDR1 as MNHEY and CDR2 as SMNVEV (reference sequence). CDR3 length: 17 amino acids. With V trimmed by 5 bases and J by 1 base, 6 bases remained unmatched. The CDR3 sequence is CASSDPGQGSYNSPLHF. The CDR3 DNA sequence: TGTGCCAGCAGTGATCCGGGACAGGGATCCTATAATTCACCCCTCCACTTT.

The chain uses TRBV20-1 and TRBJ2-5, with TRBD2 matching 13 bases. Germline CDR1 and CDR2: DFQATT and SNEGSKA (reference sequence). CDR3 length equals 13 residues. The CDR3 DNA follows: TGCGGGACTAGCGGGGATTCTAAAGAGACCCAGTACTTC. This codes for CGTSGDSKETQYF.

The genes are TRBV20-1 and TRBJ1-3; 7 bases fit TRBD1. The length of the CDR3 is 14 residues. Per the germline V gene, CDR1 is DFQATT and CDR2 is SNEGSKA (reference sequence). Trimming took 7 bases from V and 4 from J; bases not matched to a gene: 10. The CDR3 nucleotides read TGCAGTGTCCCGGACAGGAGGAGCGGAAACACCATATATTTT. This sequence encodes CSVPDRRSGNTIYF.

The chain uses TRBV4-1 and TRBJ2-1; 10 bases agree with TRBD2. After removal of 3 bases from V and 6 bases from J, the junction contained 11 bases not matched to a gene. Germline CDR1 reads MGHRA; CDR2 reads YSYEKL. The CDR3 length is 17 residues. In DNA form, the CDR3 reads TGCGCCAGCAGCCAGGGTCTACCAGCGGGGGGGATCAATGAGCAGTTCTTC. Translation gives CASSQGLPAGGINEQFF.

The CDR3 protein is CSARPTWETQYF. The CDR3 nucleotides are TGCAGTGCTAGGCCGACTTGGGAGACCCAGTACTTC. V and J are TRBV20-1 and TRBJ2-5; D remains unclear. This CDR3 contains 12 residues. The germline V gene has CDR1 DFQATT and CDR2 SNEGSKA (reference sequence). V was clipped by 3 bases and J by 5 bases, with 10 bases between them.

In this sample, this clonotype turned up many times. V gene TRBV7-2 combines with J gene TRBJ1-6; tentatively, D is TRBD1 (5 bases). Trimming shortened V by 1 base and J by 10 bases, and 17 bases separated the two germline ends. The CDR3 loop spans 16 amino acids. Germline CDR1 reads SGHTA; CDR2 reads FQGNSA. The chain's CDR3 is CASSLEGAPFGSPLHF. CDR3 sequence (DNA): TGTGCCAGCAGCTTAGAAGGGGCCCCCTTTGGCTCACCCCTCCACTTT.

The chain carries TRBV10-3 and TRBJ1-6, with 7 positions matching TRBD1. In germline, CDR1 is ENHRY, CDR2 SYGVKD. The ends lost 4 bases at V and 7 bases at J; junction bases unmatched: 7. CDR3 length: 15 residues. CDR3 sequence reads: CAISGQGGSNSPLHF. The CDR3 DNA reads TGTGCCATCAGTGGACAGGGTGGAAGCAATTCACCCCTCCACTTT.

There are a few counts of this clonotype. V gene TRBV5-1 combines with J gene TRBJ1-1; the D gene is possibly TRBD1 (6 bases). V lost 4 bases and J lost 1, with 11 bases in between. In germline, CDR1 is SGHRS, CDR2 YFSETQ. The CDR3 is 14 residues long. The CDR3 DNA reads TGCGCCAGCAGCGCAGCAGGGGAGAACACTGAAGCTTTCTTT. Translation: CASSAAGENTEAFF.

This clonotype was observed many times. The chain uses TRBV12-3 or TRBV12-4 and TRBJ2-1; D is unresolved. This CDR3 contains 15 residues. V dropped 3 bases and J dropped 0 bases, with 9 bases sitting between them. In DNA, the CDR3 is TGTGCCAGCAGTTTCTACAGTCGCTCCTACAATGAGCAGTTCTTC. This translates into CASSFYSRSYNEQFF.

The genes are TRBV5-4 and TRBJ2-3, with D tentatively TRBD1 or TRBD2 (5 bases each). V lost 0 bases and J lost 2, with 10 bases in between. This CDR3 has 15 amino acids. Germline CDR1 and CDR2: SGHNT and YYREEE (reference sequence). The CDR3 loop reads CASSLAPGPTDTQYF. CDR3 bases: TGTGCCAGCAGCTTGGCCCCGGGACCCACAGATACGCAGTATTTT. Full variable domain (missing parts from reference TRBV5-4 and TRBJ2-3): ETGVTQSPTHLIKTRGQQVTLRCSSQSGHNTVSWYQQALGQGPQFIFQYYREEENGRGNFPPRFSGLQFPNYSSELNVNALELDDSALYLCASSLAPGPTDTQYFGPGTRLTVL.

This clonotype showed up many times. This chain links TRBV7-8 with TRBJ1-6, with D unresolved. Germline V gives CDR1 SGHVS, CDR2 FQNEAQ. The CDR3 loop spans 20 amino acids. Trimming cost V 1 base and J 0 bases, with 19 bases left between them. The CDR3 spells CASSLVSNLLTSSYNSPLHF. CDR3 bases: TGTGCCAGCAGCTTAGTCTCCAACCTCTTGACGAGCTCCTATAATTCACCCCTCCACTTT.

This rearrangement joins TRBV2 to TRBJ2-2, with D maybe TRBD1 (5 bases). The germline CDR1 and CDR2 sequences are SNHLY and FYNNEI. Trimming removed 7 bases from V and 2 bases from J, with 8 bases in between. There are 13 residues in the CDR3. In DNA, the CDR3 is TGTGCCAGCAAACAGGTCAACACCGGGGAGCTGTTTTTT. Amino acids: CASKQVNTGELFF.

This rearrangement joins TRBV27 to TRBJ2-5, with 7 positions matching TRBD2. CDR3 length: 13 amino acids. Trimming at V came to 5 bases and at J to 6 bases, leaving 6 bases not matched to a gene. Germline V gene data show CDR1 as MNHEY and CDR2 as SMNVEV (reference sequence). The CDR3 nucleotides read TGTGCCAGCAGTGGGAGGGGTTTGAAGACCCAGTACTTC. Translation gives CASSGRGLKTQYF.

This clonotype was seen ten or more times. CDR3 sequence (DNA): TGTGCCAGCAGCTATGCCTCTGGAAACACCATATATTTT. Translated, it gives CASSYASGNTIYF. The rearrangement uses TRBV7-2 and TRBJ1-3, with D uncertain. This CDR3 is 13 amino acids long. V was clipped by 4 bases and J by 0 bases, with 4 bases between them. Germline V gives CDR1 SGHTA, CDR2 FQGNSA.